One T cell receptor beta chain is described in this entry. Its matching antigen is unknown. The sample is drawn from a study of cytotoxic CD8 clonotypes in ibrutinib-treated CLL. Method: immunoSEQ multiplex PCR; TCRdb's copy keeps in-frame clones and lacks some. The repertoire holds 250,000 or so clones, with less than 75% as singletons. Points from the study as a whole: Once treatment began, public clonotypes, which were uncommon, contracted or stayed stable.

The CDR3 has 13 residues. Germline CDR1 LNHDA, CDR2 SQIVND (reference sequence). V lost 1 base, J lost 10 bases, and 11 bases lay in between. The clonotype originates from a human donor with chronic lymphocytic leukemia. The specimen comprised PBMCs, sampled after 24 months of ibrutinib treatment. The chain combines TRBV19 with TRBJ2-1; D is unresolved. The CDR3 bases are TGTGCCAGTAGTATAGCGCGAGCAATCGAGCAGTTCTTC. The encoded protein is CASSIARAIEQFF.